The clone carrying this T cell receptor beta chain was recorded only once. The antigen is unknown. The CDR3 consists of 15 residues. Trimming took 3 bases from V and 2 from J; bases not matched to a gene: 7. Germline V gene data show CDR1 as SGHNT and CDR2 as YYREEE (reference sequence). cDNA reverse transcribed from extracted RNA served as the sequencing template. Clones were sequenced by immunoSEQ multiplex PCR, and TCRdb holds only the in-frame ones, with some missing. The repertoire holds more than 95,000 clones, with about 46% as singletons. This entry belongs to a study of CD8+ T cells in alopecia areata. Study observations and caveats: Scalp specimens additionally yield sequences from normal skin's resident alphabeta T cells. It was less clear whether patients shared TCRs than it was in mice, possibly because of HLA.

The sequence derives from a human donor with alopecia areata. This chain connects TRBV5-4 to TRBJ2-5; 7 bases align to TRBD1. The sequencing sample was made of NKG2D-low CD8+ T cells sorted from blood. The CDR3 DNA follows: TGTGCCAGCAGCTCATTCGGACAGGAACAAGAGACCCAGTACTTC. Its protein product is CASSSFGQEQETQYF.